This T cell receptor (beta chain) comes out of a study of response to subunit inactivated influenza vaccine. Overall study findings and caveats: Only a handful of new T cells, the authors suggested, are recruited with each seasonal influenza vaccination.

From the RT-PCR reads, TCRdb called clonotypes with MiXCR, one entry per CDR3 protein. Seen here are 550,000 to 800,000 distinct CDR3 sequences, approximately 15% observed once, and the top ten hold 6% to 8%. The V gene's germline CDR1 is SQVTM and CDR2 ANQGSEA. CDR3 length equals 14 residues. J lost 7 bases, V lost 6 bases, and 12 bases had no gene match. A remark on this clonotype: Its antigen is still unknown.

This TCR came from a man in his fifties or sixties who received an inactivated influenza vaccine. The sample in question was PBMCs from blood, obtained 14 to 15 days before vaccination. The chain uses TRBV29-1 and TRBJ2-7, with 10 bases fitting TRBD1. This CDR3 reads CSVSRRQGAYEQYF. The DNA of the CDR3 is TGCAGCGTAAGCAGAAGACAGGGGGCGTATGAGCAGTACTTC.